This is a list of T cell receptor beta chains from one sample in a study of resident and recirculating memory T cells in vitiligo. Here immunoSEQ multiplex PCR was the method, and the copy in TCRdb shows in-frame clones only, minus some. Here the sample spans approximately 69,000 clones, roughly nine tenths being singletons. The sample consisted of blood. The origin of the receptors is a male donor with vitiligo. The CDR3 runs from the conserved cysteine through the conserved F or W. Fields, in order: CDR3 DNA, CDR3 protein, J gene, D gene, clone size, V gene. A D gene is named only where the DNA matches it firmly. Rows may omit the clone size; those that give it use once, few, many or a size class.

TGTGCCTGGAGCCGGACAGGGGGCTCCACTGAAGCTTTCTTT,CAWSRTGGSTEAFF,TRBJ1-1,TRBD1,few,TRBV30
TGCAGCGTTGAAGATCCCAGGGGAAGGAACGAGCAGTACTTC,CSVEDPRGRNEQYF,TRBJ2-7,.,once,TRBV29-1
TGTGCCAGCCCTGCGGTAAAGAACACTGAAGCTTTCTTT,CASPAVKNTEAFF,TRBJ1-1,.,.,TRBV2
TGTGCCAGCAGCTTGCAGAACATGAACACTGAAGCTTTCTTT,CASSLQNMNTEAFF,TRBJ1-1,.,.,TRBV5-6
TGTGCCAGCAGGGGGAAGAAGACAGGGTTGGATTCACCCCTCCACTTT,CASRGKKTGLDSPLHF,TRBJ1-6,TRBD1,.,TRBV5-6
TGTGCCAGCAGTGTTCGGGGGGTATCTTACGAGCAGTACTTC,CASSVRGVSYEQYF,TRBJ2-7,TRBD2,.,TRBV2
TGTGCCAGCAGTTTAACGTCCGCCGGGACAGCTTACAATGAGCAGTTCTTC,CASSLTSAGTAYNEQFF,TRBJ2-1,TRBD1,.,TRBV27
TGCGCCAGCAGCCAATCGGACTATGGCTACACCTTC,CASSQSDYGYTF,TRBJ1-2,.,few,TRBV4-1
TGTGCCAGCAGAACGGGACAGGGCCACTACGAGCAGTACTTC,CASRTGQGHYEQYF,TRBJ2-7,TRBD1,.,TRBV6-5
TGTGCCAGCAGTCCCGGGGACAGGGAAGAGACCCAGTACTTC,CASSPGDREETQYF,TRBJ2-5,TRBD1,.,TRBV28
TGTGCCAGCAGCCCCCAGGGGGTTTCCTATGGCTACACCTTC,CASSPQGVSYGYTF,TRBJ1-2,TRBD1,.,TRBV7-2